The clone carrying this T cell receptor beta chain was seen more than once but under ten times. Profiles of TCR beta VDJ and CDR3 were generated from a genomic DNA template. TCRdb independently ran MiXCR on the reads; one entry per CDR3 protein. The sample contains about 71,000 distinct CDR3 sequences, approximately 51% of which appear only once. V shed 5 bases and J 5 bases; nucleotides not matched to a gene: 8. The V gene's germline CDR1 is SNHLY and CDR2 FYNNEI. The CDR3 has 15 residues. This sample is part of a study of CD8+CD57+ T cells in acquired aplastic anemia. This TCR derives from a human donor in good health, serving as a control. The genes are TRBV2 and TRBJ2-7, with 11 bases lining up with TRBD2. Source material: sorted CD4+, CD8+, or CD8+CD57+ T cells (not recorded which) from PBMCs. CDR3 nucleotides: TGTGCCAGCAGTCGACTAGCGGGATATTCCAACGAGCAGTACTTC. The encoded protein is CASSRLAGYSNEQYF.